This T cell receptor beta chain was obtained from a study of blood T cell repertoires in COVID-19. Study summary: Samples taken during acute and convalescent COVID-19 were collected in the United States, Italy and Spain. Nucleic acid was either cDNA or gDNA, and it came from T cells, B-cell-depleted T cells, or PBMCs.

This CDR3 spans 16 amino acids. CDR1 and CDR2 from the germline V gene are SGDLS and YYNGEE. With 1 base removed from V and 1 base from J, the gap between germline ends came to 14 bases. Per the original data handling: How many nucleated cells were present was estimated from reference gene primer amplification. Produced via immunoSEQ multiplex PCR; TCRdb's table is partial and in-frame only. V and J calls and clone size are copied from that table; D and trimming were computed from the DNA. This table holds 150,000 to 200,000 clones, about 83% found once. The chain uses TRBV9 and TRBJ2-5, with a weak D call TRBD1 (6 bases). Input material: peripheral blood. The clonotype comes from a human donor in a cohort sampled during active COVID-19. The CDR3 spells CASSVLGDIVQETQYF. Written as DNA, the CDR3 is TGTGCCAGCAGCGTACTTGGGGACATAGTCCAAGAGACCCAGTACTTC. Full variable domain (outside the CDR3, taken from reference TRBV9 and TRBJ2-5): DSGVTQTPKHLITATGQRVTLRCSPRSGDLSVYWYQQSLDQGLQFLIQYYNGEERAKGNILERFSAQQFPDLHSELNLSSLELGDSALYFCASSVLGDIVQETQYFGPGTRLLVL.